These T cell receptor beta chains were read from a single sample in a study of blood T cell repertoires in COVID-19. TCRdb's table, derived via immunoSEQ multiplex PCR, lists solely in-frame clones and lacks some. Of over 25,000 clones in the sample, approximately 85% are singletons; the top ten hold around 17%. Sequences were obtained from peripheral blood. The receptors were gathered from a woman aged 55-69 years with active COVID-19. Both conserved end residues are part of each CDR3. A D gene is named only where the DNA matches it firmly. Size is omitted from some rows. Given values are once, few, many or a class for expanded clones.

j_gene: TRBJ1-2
abundance: few
v_gene: TRBV28
len: 12
d_gene: NA
CDR3aa: CAIQGRNYGYTF

j_gene: TRBJ1-5
abundance: NA
v_gene: TRBV5-6
len: 16
d_gene: NA
CDR3aa: CASSLDAVYSNQPQHF

j_gene: TRBJ1-6
abundance: NA
v_gene: TRBV30
len: 19
d_gene: TRBD1
CDR3aa: CAQFPGTGIGRSYNSPLHF

j_gene: TRBJ2-6
abundance: NA
v_gene: TRBV19
len: 16
d_gene: TRBD1
CDR3aa: CASSVNRGNGANVLTF

j_gene: TRBJ2-5
abundance: NA
v_gene: TRBV3-1/TRBV3-2
len: 15
d_gene: TRBD2
CDR3aa: CASSLTGGPRETQYF

j_gene: TRBJ2-2
abundance: NA
v_gene: TRBV4-1
len: 14
d_gene: TRBD2
CDR3aa: CASYSGGATGELFF

j_gene: TRBJ1-1
abundance: NA
v_gene: TRBV7-9
len: 14
d_gene: NA
CDR3aa: CASSQYRKNTEAFF

j_gene: TRBJ1-2
abundance: few
v_gene: TRBV7-6
len: 14
d_gene: NA
CDR3aa: CASSPLAGNYGYTF

j_gene: TRBJ1-5
abundance: NA
v_gene: TRBV7-8
len: 17
d_gene: TRBD1
CDR3aa: CASSLERWDRGRQPQHF

j_gene: TRBJ2-7
abundance: NA
v_gene: TRBV6-5
len: 14
d_gene: TRBD1
CDR3aa: CASSPGQGVGEQYF

j_gene: TRBJ1-2
abundance: NA
v_gene: TRBV6-1
len: 13
d_gene: NA
CDR3aa: CASSERQALGYTF

j_gene: TRBJ2-1
abundance: once
v_gene: TRBV5-1
len: 14
d_gene: NA
CDR3aa: CASSLMAAYNEQFF

j_gene: TRBJ1-6
abundance: once
v_gene: TRBV4-1
len: 16
d_gene: TRBD1
CDR3aa: CASSQDSGGYNSPLHF

j_gene: TRBJ2-1
abundance: NA
v_gene: TRBV28
len: 15
d_gene: NA
CDR3aa: CASSYGASLIVQQFF

j_gene: TRBJ2-1
abundance: NA
v_gene: TRBV5-1
len: 16
d_gene: TRBD2
CDR3aa: CASSLALSGRNDEQFF

j_gene: TRBJ1-2
abundance: NA
v_gene: TRBV6-4
len: 16
d_gene: NA
CDR3aa: CASSDRGAAANYGYTF

j_gene: TRBJ2-1
abundance: NA
v_gene: TRBV13
len: 14
d_gene: NA
CDR3aa: CASKDMEGYNEQFF

j_gene: TRBJ2-1
abundance: NA
v_gene: TRBV19
len: 14
d_gene: NA
CDR3aa: CASQWGVGNNEQFF

j_gene: TRBJ2-7
abundance: NA
v_gene: TRBV9
len: 14
d_gene: NA
CDR3aa: CASSVGSDPYEQYF

j_gene: TRBJ2-2
abundance: NA
v_gene: TRBV5-6
len: 15
d_gene: NA
CDR3aa: CASTTNMGHDGELFF

j_gene: TRBJ1-1
abundance: NA
v_gene: TRBV21-1
len: 15
d_gene: NA
CDR3aa: CASSKSRQTDTEAFF

j_gene: TRBJ2-1
abundance: once
v_gene: TRBV5-1
len: 14
d_gene: NA
CDR3aa: CASSLGGGKNEQFF

j_gene: TRBJ2-1
abundance: NA
v_gene: TRBV28
len: 15
d_gene: TRBD1
CDR3aa: CASRPQGVSYNEQFF

j_gene: TRBJ2-2
abundance: NA
v_gene: TRBV27
len: 16
d_gene: TRBD1
CDR3aa: CASSKPGQGVTGELFF

j_gene: TRBJ2-5
abundance: NA
v_gene: TRBV5-1
len: 14
d_gene: NA
CDR3aa: CASSLNGGGETQYF

j_gene: TRBJ1-1
abundance: NA
v_gene: TRBV27
len: 13
d_gene: NA
CDR3aa: CASSYAGSPEAFF

j_gene: TRBJ1-6
abundance: NA
v_gene: TRBV25-1
len: 14
d_gene: TRBD1
CDR3aa: CASSETGYNSPLHF

j_gene: TRBJ1-2
abundance: NA
v_gene: TRBV5-2
len: 15
d_gene: NA
CDR3aa: CASKRGGEYTYGYTF

j_gene: TRBJ2-7
abundance: NA
v_gene: TRBV9
len: 15
d_gene: TRBD1
CDR3aa: CASSVAGTGDYEQYF

j_gene: TRBJ2-7
abundance: NA
v_gene: TRBV28
len: 12
d_gene: TRBD1
CDR3aa: CASSAPGTGYNF

j_gene: TRBJ2-7
abundance: NA
v_gene: TRBV5-1
len: 15
d_gene: NA
CDR3aa: CASRPRDKEVYEQYF

j_gene: TRBJ1-2
abundance: NA
v_gene: TRBV7-3
len: 16
d_gene: TRBD1
CDR3aa: CASSSLGTGSNYGYTF

j_gene: TRBJ2-2
abundance: once
v_gene: TRBV9
len: 15
d_gene: NA
CDR3aa: CASSVWGANTGELFF

j_gene: TRBJ2-1
abundance: NA
v_gene: TRBV4-1
len: 20
d_gene: TRBD2
CDR3aa: CASSQDLGALLAGSYNEQFF

j_gene: TRBJ2-1
abundance: NA
v_gene: TRBV14
len: 17
d_gene: TRBD2
CDR3aa: CASSQHGGLAGASEQFF

j_gene: TRBJ1-1
abundance: NA
v_gene: TRBV5-1
len: 13
d_gene: NA
CDR3aa: CASSPRLNTEAFF

j_gene: TRBJ2-1
abundance: NA
v_gene: TRBV4-1
len: 18
d_gene: NA
CDR3aa: CASSQERGIGNSYNEQFF

j_gene: TRBJ2-3
abundance: NA
v_gene: TRBV2
len: 14
d_gene: TRBD2
CDR3aa: CASSLAGSTDTQYF